The clone carrying this T cell receptor (beta chain) was observed a handful of times. Its antigen is not identified. The source of the sample is a study of regulatory T cells in long-lasting Graves disease. Regarding the study as a whole: New patients shared fewer public clonotypes (around 970) than persistent patients did (about 3,000). Exclusively peripheral blood, rather than thyroid tissue, was studied.

Assembly of TCR beta libraries relied on iRepertoire HTBI primers together with Arm-PCR of CDR3 regions. TCRdb itself ran the multiplex PCR reads through MiXCR, one entry per CDR3 protein. The data contain around 460,000 distinct CDR3 sequences, approximately 23% of them singletons. Time point of the sample: persistent/refractory GD, antithyroid drugs over 5 years with positive TRAb. With RNA extracted from PBMCs as input, the TCR library was made. This CDR3 contains 14 residues. CDR1 is SGHTA, CDR2 FQGNSA, per germline. Trimming left V 1 base short and J 8 bases short, with 11 bases between. The material sequenced was peripheral blood mononuclear cells (PBMCs), taken when the disease was refractory, from a patient treated with antithyroid drugs. This chain uses TRBV7-2 with TRBJ1-4; D remains unclear. This clonotype was sampled from a female donor with Graves disease. CDR3 bases: TGTGCCAGCAGCTTAGACGGTAGGAGGGAAAAACTGTTTTTT. Translating gives CASSLDGRREKLFF.